This T cell receptor (beta chain) was documented in a study of blood T cell repertoires in COVID-19. Study information: From T cells, B-cell-depleted T cells, or PBMCs came the material, which was cDNA or gDNA.

TCRdb keeps only in-frame clones here, not all; method: immunoSEQ multiplex PCR. Among tens of thousands of clones listed, more than 65% were seen once. With 5 bases removed from V and 10 bases from J, the gap between germline ends came to 9 bases. The germline V gene has CDR1 SEHNR and CDR2 FQNEAQ (reference sequence). The CDR3 runs 11 residues. The material sequenced was peripheral blood. V is TRBV7-9 and J is TRBJ2-1; no reliable D call. The sequence was obtained from a woman aged 60-75 years with acute or convalescent COVID-19. The CDR3 DNA reads TGTGCCAGCAGCCATGAAACAGAGCAGTTCTTC. Protein: CASSHETEQFF.